One and the same sample provided the 11 T cell receptor beta chains below, sequenced in a study of memory CD4+ T cells and cytomegalovirus serostatus. Single viable CD3+CD4+CD8-CD45RO+ cells were sorted as the memory CD4+ T cells. Repertoires were generated with immunoSEQ multiplex PCR, while TCRdb's copy carries only in-frame clones and drops some. The top ten clones hold approximately 0.68% of a sample with roughly 28,000 clones, approximately 72% of them seen once. The source material was memory CD4+ T cells from blood. All receptors derive from an adult in good health and CMV-seronegative.

The chain employs TRBV11-2 and TRBJ2-5; tentatively, D is TRBD2 (5 bases). CDR1 is SGHAT and CDR2 is FQNNGV in the germline V gene. The CDR3 is 16 amino acids. V lost 0 bases to trimming and J lost 6 bases, with 17 bases between them. In DNA form, the CDR3 reads TGTGCCAGCAGCTTAGATGAGCGAGGGTCCGGAAAGACCCAGTACTTC. Encoded protein: CASSLDERGSGKTQYF.

The chain uses TRBV11-3 and TRBJ1-2, with a possible D match to TRBD1 (5 bases). This CDR3 contains 12 residues. Germline V lookup: CDR1 SGHNT, CDR2 YENEEA. Trimming stripped 5 bases from V and 6 bases from J, with 10 bases between. In DNA, the CDR3 is TGTGCCAGCAGCCCCGGACACGATGGCTACACCTTC. Translating it yields CASSPGHDGYTF.

V gene TRBV14 combines with J gene TRBJ1-3, with D unresolved. Trimming stripped 1 base from V and 5 bases from J, with 9 bases between. The CDR3 totals 14 residues. Germline CDR1 is SGHDN and CDR2 is FVKESK. The DNA of the CDR3 is TGTGCCAGCAGCCAAGGTAACCGAAGAAACACCATATATTTT. It is translated as CASSQGNRRNTIYF.

V usage is TRBV5-1 and J usage is TRBJ1-1; 9 nucleotides line up with TRBD1. This CDR3 has 13 amino acids. The germline V gene encodes CDR1 SGHRS and CDR2 YFSETQ. Unmatched junction bases numbered 5, after V lost 4 bases and J lost 7 bases. Written as DNA, the CDR3 is TGCGCCAGCAGCGACAGGGGGGTAAATGAAGCTTTCTTT. Amino acid sequence: CASSDRGVNEAFF.

This clone was seen a handful of times. J is TRBJ1-6 and V is TRBV7-2; D is unclear. The CDR3 has 14 amino acids. From germline, CDR1 is SGHTA and CDR2 FQGNSA. V was clipped by 1 base and J by 10 bases, with 11 bases between them. In DNA form, the CDR3 reads TGTGCCAGCAGCTTAGAGACCAGGCGATCACCCCTCCACTTT. Residues: CASSLETRRSPLHF.

V gene TRBV5-6 combines with J gene TRBJ2-3, with D possibly matching TRBD2 (6 bases). CDR1 and CDR2 from the germline V gene are SGHDT and YYEEEE. This CDR3 is built from 15 residues. The V end was cut by 4 bases, the J end by 3 bases, with 15 bases between. The CDR3 reads CASSTTAGSTDTQYF. The CDR3 DNA sequence: TGTGCCAGCAGCACCACGGCGGGGTCTACAGATACGCAGTATTTT.

This clone appeared a few times. J is TRBJ2-1 and V is TRBV4-2; no reliable D call. The CDR3 spans 14 residues. The germline gives CDR1 LGHNA, CDR2 YNFKEQ. Deletions cut 0 bases from V and 6 bases from J, with 9 bases between. The CDR3 sequence: CASSQDLVGNEQFF. The CDR3 DNA reads TGTGCCAGCAGCCAAGATTTGGTGGGCAATGAGCAGTTCTTC.

The CDR3 DNA reads TGTGCCAGCAGTGTTGACAGTACTAACTATGGCTACACCTTC. Protein: CASSVDSTNYGYTF. The chain links TRBV2 to TRBJ1-2; tentative D call: TRBD1 (5 bases). The CDR3 consists of 14 residues. In germline, CDR1 is SNHLY, CDR2 FYNNEI. V lost 4 bases, J lost 0 bases, and 9 bases lay in between.

Here the CDR3 reads CAWREAQANYGYTF. The DNA of the CDR3 is TGTGCCTGGAGGGAGGCGCAAGCTAACTATGGCTACACCTTC. The chain recombines TRBV30 with TRBJ1-2; D gene ambiguous. This CDR3 spans 14 amino acids. Trimming pared 3 bases from V and 0 bases from J, leaving 11 bases between. CDR1 and CDR2 (germline): GTSNPN, SVGIG (reference sequence).

With respect to this clone: The identical CDR3 is also encoded by other nucleotide sequences in the sample. The rearrangement links TRBV28 to TRBJ1-3; tentative D call: TRBD1 (5 bases). Between the trimmed V and J ends, which lost 4 bases and 0 bases, there was a span of 13 bases. The CDR3 is 16 residues long. From germline, CDR1 is MDHEN and CDR2 SYDVKM. The CDR3 DNA reads TGTGCCAGCAGTTCCCCGGGGCAGAGCTCTGGAAACACCATATATTTT. It specifies CASSSPGQSSGNTIYF. Full variable domain (missing parts from reference TRBV28 and TRBJ1-3): DVKVTQSSRYLVKRTGEKVFLECVQDMDHENMFWYRQDPGLGLRLIYFSYDVKMKEKGDIPEGYSVSREKKERFSLILESASTNQTSMYLCASSSPGQSSGNTIYFGEGSWLTVV.

This clone was found once. The genes are TRBV7-2 and TRBJ2-7; 9 bases are a match to TRBD2. Looked up from germline, CDR1 is SGHTA and CDR2 is FQGNSA. Trimming took 1 base from V and 6 from J; bases not matched to a gene: 7. This CDR3 has 15 residues. This CDR3 reads CASSLGLRGGSEQYF. For the CDR3, the DNA is TGTGCCAGCAGCTTAGGTTTGCGGGGGGGGTCCGAGCAGTACTTC.